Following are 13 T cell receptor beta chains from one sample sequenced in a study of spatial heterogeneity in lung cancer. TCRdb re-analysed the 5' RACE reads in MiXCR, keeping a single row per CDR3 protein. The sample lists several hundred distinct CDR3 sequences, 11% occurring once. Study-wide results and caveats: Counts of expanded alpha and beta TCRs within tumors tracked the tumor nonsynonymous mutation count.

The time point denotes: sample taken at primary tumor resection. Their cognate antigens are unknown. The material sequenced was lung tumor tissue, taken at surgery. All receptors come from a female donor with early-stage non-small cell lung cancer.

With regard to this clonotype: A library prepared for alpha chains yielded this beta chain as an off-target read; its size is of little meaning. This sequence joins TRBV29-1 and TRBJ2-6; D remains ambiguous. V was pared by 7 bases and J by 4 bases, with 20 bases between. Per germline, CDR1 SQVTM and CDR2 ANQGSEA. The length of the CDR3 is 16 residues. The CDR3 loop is CSATLIGNLGANVLTF. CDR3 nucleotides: TGCAGCGCTACTTTAATTGGGAATCTGGGGGCCAACGTCCTGACTTTC.

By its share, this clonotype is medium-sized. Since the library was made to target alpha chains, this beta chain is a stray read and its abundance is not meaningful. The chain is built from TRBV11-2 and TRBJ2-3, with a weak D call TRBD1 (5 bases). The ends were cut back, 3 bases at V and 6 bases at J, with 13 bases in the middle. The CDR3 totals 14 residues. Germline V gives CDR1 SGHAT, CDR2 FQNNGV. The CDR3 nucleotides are TGTGCCAGCAGCTTGGCAGGGTCCCTCGATACGCAGTATTTT. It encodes CASSLAGSLDTQYF.

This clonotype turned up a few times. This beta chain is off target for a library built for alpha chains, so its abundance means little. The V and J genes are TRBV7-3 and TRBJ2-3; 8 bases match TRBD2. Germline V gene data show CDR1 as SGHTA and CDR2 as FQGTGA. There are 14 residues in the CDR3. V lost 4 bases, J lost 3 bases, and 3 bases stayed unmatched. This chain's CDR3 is CASSSGLATDTQYF. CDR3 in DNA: TGTGCCAGCAGCTCCGGACTAGCTACAGATACGCAGTATTTT.

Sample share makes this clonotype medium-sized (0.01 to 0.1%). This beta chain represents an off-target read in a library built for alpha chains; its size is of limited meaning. The CDR3 sequence: CASSRTVLMAKNIQYF. The CDR3, as DNA: TGTGCCAGCAGTCGTACAGTCCTTATGGCCAAAAACATTCAGTACTTC. The J gene is TRBJ2-4, the V gene TRBV7-9; D gene ambiguous. Germline assignment: CDR1 SEHNR and CDR2 FQNEAQ (reference sequence). The CDR3 is made up of 16 amino acids. Between the trimmed V and J ends, which lost 6 bases and 1 base, there was a span of 16 bases.

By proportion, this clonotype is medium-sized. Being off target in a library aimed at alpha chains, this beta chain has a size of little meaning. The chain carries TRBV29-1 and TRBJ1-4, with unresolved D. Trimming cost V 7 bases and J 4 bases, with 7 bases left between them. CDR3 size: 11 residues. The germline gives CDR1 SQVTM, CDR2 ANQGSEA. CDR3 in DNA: TGCAGCGGGCGGAATAATGAAAAACTGTTTTTT. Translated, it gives CSGRNNEKLFF.

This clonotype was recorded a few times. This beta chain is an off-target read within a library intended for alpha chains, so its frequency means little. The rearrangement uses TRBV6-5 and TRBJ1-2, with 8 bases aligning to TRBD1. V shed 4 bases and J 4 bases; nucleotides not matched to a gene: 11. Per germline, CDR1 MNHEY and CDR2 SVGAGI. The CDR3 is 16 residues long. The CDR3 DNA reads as TGTGCCAGCAGTTCAGCCCGGGAGGACAGGGCCTATGGCTACACCTTC. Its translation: CASSSAREDRAYGYTF.

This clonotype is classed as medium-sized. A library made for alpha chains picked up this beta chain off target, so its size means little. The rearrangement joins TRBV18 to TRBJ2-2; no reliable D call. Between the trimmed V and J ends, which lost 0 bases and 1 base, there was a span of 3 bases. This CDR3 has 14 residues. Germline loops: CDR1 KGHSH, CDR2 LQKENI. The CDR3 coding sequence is TGTGCCAGCTCACCACCGCAGAACACCGGGGAGCTGTTTTTT. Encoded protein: CASSPPQNTGELFF.

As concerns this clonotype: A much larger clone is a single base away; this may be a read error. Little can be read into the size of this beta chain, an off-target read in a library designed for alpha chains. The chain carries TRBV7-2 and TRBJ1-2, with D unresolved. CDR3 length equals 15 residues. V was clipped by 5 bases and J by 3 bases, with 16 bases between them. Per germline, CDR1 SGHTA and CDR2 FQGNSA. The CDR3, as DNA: TGTGCCAGCAGCCCAGTGGGAGCACCTTACTATGGCTACACCTTC. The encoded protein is CASSPVGAPYYGYTF. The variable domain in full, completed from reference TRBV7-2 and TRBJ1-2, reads GAGVSQSPSNKVTEKGKDVELRCDPISGHTALYWYRQSLGQGLEFLIYFQGNSAPDKSGLPSDRFSAERTGGSVSTLTIQRTQQEDSAVYLCASSPVGAPYYGYTFGSGTRLTVV.

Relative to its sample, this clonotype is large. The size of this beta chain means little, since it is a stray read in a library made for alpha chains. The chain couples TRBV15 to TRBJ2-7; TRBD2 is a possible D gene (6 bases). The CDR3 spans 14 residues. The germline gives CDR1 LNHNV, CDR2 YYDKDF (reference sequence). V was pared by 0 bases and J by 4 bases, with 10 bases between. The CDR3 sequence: CATSRDRTIYEQYF. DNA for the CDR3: TGTGCCACCAGCAGAGATCGGACTATATACGAGCAGTACTTC.

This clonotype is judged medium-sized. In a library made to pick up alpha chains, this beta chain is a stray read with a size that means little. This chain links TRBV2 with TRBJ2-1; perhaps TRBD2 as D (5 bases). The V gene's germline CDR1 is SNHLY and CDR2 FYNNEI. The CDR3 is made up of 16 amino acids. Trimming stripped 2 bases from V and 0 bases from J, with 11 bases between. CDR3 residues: CASSERGLHSYNEQFF. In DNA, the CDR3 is TGTGCCAGCAGTGAACGTGGACTTCACTCCTACAATGAGCAGTTCTTC.

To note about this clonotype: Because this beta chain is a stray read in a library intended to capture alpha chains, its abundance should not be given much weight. CDR3 sequence: CASRSGSDYNEQFF. The CDR3 DNA is TGTGCCAGCAGAAGCGGGTCAGATTACAATGAGCAGTTCTTC. The chain is built from TRBV12-3 or TRBV12-4 and TRBJ2-1; TRBD2 might be the D (6 bases). Deletions cut 6 bases from V and 4 bases from J, with 13 bases between. The CDR3 contains 14 residues.

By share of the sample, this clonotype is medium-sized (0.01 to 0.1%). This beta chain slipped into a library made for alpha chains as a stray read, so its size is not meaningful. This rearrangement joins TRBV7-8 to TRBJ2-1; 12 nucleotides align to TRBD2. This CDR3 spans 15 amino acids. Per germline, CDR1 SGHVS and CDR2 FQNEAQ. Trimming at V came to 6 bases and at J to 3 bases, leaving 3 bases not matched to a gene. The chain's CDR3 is CASRLLAGGYNEQFF. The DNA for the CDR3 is TGTGCCAGCAGGCTACTAGCGGGGGGCTACAATGAGCAGTTCTTC.

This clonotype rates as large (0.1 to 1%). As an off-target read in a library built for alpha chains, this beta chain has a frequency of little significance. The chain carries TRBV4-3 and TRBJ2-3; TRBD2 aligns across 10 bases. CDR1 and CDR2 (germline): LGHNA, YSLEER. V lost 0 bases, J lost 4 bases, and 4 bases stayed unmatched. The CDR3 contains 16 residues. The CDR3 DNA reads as TGCGCCAGCAGCCAAGACCCTAGCGGGAGACCAGATACGCAGTATTTT. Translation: CASSQDPSGRPDTQYF.